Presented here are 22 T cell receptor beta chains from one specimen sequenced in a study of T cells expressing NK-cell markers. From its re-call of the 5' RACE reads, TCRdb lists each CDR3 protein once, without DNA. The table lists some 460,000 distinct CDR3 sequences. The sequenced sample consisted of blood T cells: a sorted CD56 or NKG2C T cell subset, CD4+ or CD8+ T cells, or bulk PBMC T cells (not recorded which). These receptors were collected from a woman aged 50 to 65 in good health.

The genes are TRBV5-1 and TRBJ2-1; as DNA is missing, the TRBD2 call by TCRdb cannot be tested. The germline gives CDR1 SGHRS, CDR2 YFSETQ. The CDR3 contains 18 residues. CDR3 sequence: CASSLPLLAGGPGNEQFF.

CDR3 in amino acids: CASSSDRGDNSPLHF. The chain couples TRBV7-3 to TRBJ1-6; the D call of TRBD1 rests on TCRdb alone, since no DNA is present to check it. Germline V gene lookup returns CDR1 SGHTA and CDR2 FQGTGA. The CDR3 loop spans 15 amino acids.

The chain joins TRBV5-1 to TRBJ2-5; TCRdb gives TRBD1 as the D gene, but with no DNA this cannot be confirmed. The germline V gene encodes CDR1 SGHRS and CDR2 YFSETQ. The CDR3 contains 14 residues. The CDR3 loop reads CASSSTGTWETQYF. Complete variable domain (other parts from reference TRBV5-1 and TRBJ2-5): KAGVTQTPRYLIKTRGQQVTLSCSPISGHRSVSWYQQTPGQGLQFLFEYFSETQRNKGNFPGRFSGRQFSNSRSEMNVSTLELGDSALYLCASSSTGTWETQYFGPGTRLLVL.

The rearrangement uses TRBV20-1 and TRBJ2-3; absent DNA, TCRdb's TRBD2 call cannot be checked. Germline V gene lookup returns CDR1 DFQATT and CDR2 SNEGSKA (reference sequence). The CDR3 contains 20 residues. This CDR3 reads CSARWGVPPASGRGTDTQYF.

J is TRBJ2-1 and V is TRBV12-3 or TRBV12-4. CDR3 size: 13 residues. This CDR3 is CASSDIKRDEQFF.

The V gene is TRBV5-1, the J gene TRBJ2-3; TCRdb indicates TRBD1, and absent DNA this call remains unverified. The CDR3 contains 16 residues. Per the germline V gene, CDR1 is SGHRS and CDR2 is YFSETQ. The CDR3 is CASSPPGTGFGDTQYF.

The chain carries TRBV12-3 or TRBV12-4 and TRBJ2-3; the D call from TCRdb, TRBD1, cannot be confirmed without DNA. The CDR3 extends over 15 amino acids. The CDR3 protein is CASRETGGKSDTQYF.

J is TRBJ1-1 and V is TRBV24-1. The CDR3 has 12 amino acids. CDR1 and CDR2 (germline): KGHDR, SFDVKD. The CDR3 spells CATSVAAGEAFF.

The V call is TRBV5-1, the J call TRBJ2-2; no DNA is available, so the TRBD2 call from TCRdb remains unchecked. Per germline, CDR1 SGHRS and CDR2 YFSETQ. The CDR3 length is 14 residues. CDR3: CASSFPRDTGELFF. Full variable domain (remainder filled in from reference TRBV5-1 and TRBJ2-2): KAGVTQTPRYLIKTRGQQVTLSCSPISGHRSVSWYQQTPGQGLQFLFEYFSETQRNKGNFPGRFSGRQFSNSRSEMNVSTLELGDSALYLCASSFPRDTGELFFGEGSRLTVL.

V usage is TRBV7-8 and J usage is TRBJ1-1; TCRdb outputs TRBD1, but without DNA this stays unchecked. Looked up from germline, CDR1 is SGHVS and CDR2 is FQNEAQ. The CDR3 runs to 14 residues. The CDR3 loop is CASSLRGLDPEAFF.

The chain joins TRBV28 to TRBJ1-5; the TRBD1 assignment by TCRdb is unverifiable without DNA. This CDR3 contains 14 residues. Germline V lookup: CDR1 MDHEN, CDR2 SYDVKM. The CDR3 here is CASRAGSYNQPQHF.

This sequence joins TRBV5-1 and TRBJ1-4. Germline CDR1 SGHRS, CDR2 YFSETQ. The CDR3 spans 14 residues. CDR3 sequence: CASSFTSTNEKLFF.

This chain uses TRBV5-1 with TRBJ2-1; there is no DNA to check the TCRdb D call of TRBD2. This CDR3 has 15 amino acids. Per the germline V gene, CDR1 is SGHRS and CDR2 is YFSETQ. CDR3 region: CASRGLAGNYNEQFF.

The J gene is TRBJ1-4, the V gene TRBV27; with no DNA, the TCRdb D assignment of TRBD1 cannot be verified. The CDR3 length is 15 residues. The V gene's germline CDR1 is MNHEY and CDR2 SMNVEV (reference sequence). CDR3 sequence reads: CASSLSGRGGEKLFF.

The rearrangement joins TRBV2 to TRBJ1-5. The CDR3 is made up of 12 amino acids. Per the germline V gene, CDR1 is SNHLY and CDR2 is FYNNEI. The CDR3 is CASSEVGKSQHF.

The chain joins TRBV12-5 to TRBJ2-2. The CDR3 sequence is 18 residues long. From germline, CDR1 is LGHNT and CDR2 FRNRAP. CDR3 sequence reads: CASGFKRPDKKRTGELFF.

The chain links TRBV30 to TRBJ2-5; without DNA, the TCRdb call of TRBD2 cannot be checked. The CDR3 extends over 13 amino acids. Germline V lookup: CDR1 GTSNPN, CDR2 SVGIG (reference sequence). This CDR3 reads CACRARSTETQYF.

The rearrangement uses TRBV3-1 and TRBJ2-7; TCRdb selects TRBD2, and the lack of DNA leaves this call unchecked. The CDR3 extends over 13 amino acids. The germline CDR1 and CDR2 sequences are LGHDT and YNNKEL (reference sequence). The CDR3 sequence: CASKLEGRYEQYF.

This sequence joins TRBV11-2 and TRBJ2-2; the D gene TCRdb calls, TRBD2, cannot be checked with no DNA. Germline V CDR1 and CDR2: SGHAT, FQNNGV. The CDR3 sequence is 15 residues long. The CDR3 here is CASSRDFPFAGELFF.

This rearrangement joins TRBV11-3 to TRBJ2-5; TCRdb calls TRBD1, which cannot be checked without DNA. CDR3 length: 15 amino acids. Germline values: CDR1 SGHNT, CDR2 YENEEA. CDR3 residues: CASSLIGGPRETQYF.

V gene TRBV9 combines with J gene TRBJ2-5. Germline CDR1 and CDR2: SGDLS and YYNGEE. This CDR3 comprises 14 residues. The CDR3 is CASSVDYSQETQYF.

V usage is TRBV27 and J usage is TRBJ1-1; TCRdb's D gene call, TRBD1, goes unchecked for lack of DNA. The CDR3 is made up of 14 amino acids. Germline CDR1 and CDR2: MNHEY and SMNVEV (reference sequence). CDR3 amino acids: CASRSGGAKIEAFF.